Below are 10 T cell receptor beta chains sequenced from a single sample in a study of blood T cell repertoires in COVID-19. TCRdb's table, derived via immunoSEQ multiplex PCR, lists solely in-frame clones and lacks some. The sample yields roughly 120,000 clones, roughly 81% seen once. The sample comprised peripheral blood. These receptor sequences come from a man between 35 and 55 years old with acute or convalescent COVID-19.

The CDR3 DNA sequence: TGTGCCAGCAGCCCTCTTGAATTGGCCCGGAGTGAGCAGTTCTTC. Translated, it gives CASSPLELARSEQFF. The genes are TRBV7-8 and TRBJ2-1, with D hard to call. Trimming shortened V by 5 bases and J by 9 bases, and 20 bases separated the two germline ends. The CDR3 is made up of 15 amino acids. Germline lookup yields CDR1 SGHVS and CDR2 FQNEAQ. Full variable domain (rest looked up from reference TRBV7-8 and TRBJ2-1): GAGVSQSPRYKVAKRGQDVALRCDPISGHVSLFWYQQALGQGPEFLTYFQNEAQLDKSGLPSDRFFAERPEGSVSTLKIQRTQQEDSAVYLCASSPLELARSEQFFGPGTRLTVL.

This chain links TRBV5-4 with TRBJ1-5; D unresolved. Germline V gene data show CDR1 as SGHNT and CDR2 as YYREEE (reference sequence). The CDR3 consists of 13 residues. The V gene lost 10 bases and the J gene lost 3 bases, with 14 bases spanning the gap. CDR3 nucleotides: TGTGCCCCCTCGAGGAGCTTCAATCAGCCCCAGCATTTT. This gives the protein CAPSRSFNQPQHF.

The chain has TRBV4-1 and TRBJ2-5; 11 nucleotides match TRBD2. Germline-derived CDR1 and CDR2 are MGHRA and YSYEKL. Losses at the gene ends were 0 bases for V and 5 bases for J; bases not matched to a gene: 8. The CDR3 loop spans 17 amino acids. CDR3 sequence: CASSQDSTPSGRETQYF. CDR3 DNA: TGCGCCAGCAGCCAAGATAGTACGCCTAGCGGGAGGGAGACCCAGTACTTC.

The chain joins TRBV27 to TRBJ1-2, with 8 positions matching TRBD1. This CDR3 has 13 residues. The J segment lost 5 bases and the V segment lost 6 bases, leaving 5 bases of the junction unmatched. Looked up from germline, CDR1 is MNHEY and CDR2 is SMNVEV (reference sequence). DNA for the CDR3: TGTGCCAGCAGACAGGACAGGGAGTATGGCTACACCTTC. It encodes CASRQDREYGYTF.

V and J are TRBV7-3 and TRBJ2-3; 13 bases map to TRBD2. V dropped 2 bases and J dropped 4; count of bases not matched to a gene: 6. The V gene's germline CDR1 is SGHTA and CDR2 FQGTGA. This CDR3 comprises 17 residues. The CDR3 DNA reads TGTGCCAGCAGCTTAGCGACTAGCGGGGGGAGGGCAGATACGCAGTATTTT. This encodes CASSLATSGGRADTQYF.

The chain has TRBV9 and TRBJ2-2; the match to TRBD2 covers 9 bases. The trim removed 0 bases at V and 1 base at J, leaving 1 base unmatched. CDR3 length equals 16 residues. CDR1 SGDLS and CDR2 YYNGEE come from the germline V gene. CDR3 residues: CASSVELAGNTGELFF. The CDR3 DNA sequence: TGTGCCAGCAGCGTAGAACTAGCGGGGAACACCGGGGAGCTGTTTTTT.

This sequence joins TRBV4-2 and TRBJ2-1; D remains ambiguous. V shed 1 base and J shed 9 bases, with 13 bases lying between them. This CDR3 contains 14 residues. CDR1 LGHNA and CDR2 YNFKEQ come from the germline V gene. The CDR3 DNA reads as TGTGCCAGCAGCCAAGCCCCCCGGGTGGTTGAGCAGTTCTTC. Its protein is CASSQAPRVVEQFF.

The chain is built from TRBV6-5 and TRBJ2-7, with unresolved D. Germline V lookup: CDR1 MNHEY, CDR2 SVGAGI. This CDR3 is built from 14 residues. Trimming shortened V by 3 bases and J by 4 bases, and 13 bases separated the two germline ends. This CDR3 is CASSYGGHGYEQYF. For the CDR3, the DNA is TGTGCCAGCAGTTATGGTGGGCACGGTTACGAGCAGTACTTC.

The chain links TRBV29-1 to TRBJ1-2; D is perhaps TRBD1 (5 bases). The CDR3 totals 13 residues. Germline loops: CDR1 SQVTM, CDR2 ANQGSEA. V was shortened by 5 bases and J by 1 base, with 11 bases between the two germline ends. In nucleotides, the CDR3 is TGCAGCGTTCAATCCCAGGGTAACTATGGCTACACCTTC. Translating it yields CSVQSQGNYGYTF.

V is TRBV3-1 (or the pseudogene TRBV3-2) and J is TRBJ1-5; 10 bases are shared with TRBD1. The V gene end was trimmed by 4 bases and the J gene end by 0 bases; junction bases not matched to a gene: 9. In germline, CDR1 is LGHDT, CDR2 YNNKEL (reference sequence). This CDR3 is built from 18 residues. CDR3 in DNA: TGTGCCAGCAGCCGCTTCTATGGGACAGGGGATAGCAATCAGCCCCAGCATTTT. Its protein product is CASSRFYGTGDSNQPQHF.